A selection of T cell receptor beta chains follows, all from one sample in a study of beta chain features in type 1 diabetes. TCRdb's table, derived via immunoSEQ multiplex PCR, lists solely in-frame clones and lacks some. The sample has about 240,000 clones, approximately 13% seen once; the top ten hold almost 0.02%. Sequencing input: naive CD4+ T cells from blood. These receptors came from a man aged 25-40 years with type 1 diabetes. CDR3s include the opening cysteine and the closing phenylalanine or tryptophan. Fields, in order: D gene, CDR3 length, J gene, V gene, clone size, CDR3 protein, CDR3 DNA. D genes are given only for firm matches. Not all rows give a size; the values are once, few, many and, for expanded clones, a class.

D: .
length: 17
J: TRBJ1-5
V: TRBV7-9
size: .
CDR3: CASSLEGAGIVNQPQHF
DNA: TGTGCCAGCAGCTTAGAGGGCGCAGGGATCGTCAATCAGCCCCAGCATTTT

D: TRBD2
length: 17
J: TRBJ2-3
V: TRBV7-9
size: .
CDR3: CASSPRGGRARTDTQYF
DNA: TGTGCCAGCAGCCCTCGGGGGGGGAGGGCCCGGACAGATACGCAGTATTTT

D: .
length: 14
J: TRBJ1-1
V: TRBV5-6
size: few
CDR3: CASSLHGLYTEAFF
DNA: TGTGCCAGCAGCTTGCATGGGCTGTACACTGAAGCTTTCTTT

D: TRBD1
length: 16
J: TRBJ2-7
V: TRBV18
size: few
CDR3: CASSPPGTGVSYEQYF
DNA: TGTGCCAGCTCACCACCCGGGACAGGGGTTTCCTACGAGCAGTACTTC

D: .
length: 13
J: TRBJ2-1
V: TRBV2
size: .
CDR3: CASSEVRVYEQFF
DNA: TGTGCCAGCAGTGAAGTACGGGTTTATGAGCAGTTCTTC

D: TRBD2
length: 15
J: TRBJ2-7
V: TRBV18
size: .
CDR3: CASSQGLAGLDEQYF
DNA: TGTGCCAGCTCCCAGGGACTAGCGGGATTGGACGAGCAGTACTTC

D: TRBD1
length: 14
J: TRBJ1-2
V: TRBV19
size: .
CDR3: CASENNRGGYGYTF
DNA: TGTGCCAGTGAGAACAACAGGGGAGGCTATGGCTACACCTTC

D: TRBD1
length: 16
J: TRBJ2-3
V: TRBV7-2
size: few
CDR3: CASSLAGTGTTDTQYF
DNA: TGTGCCAGCAGCTTAGCCGGGACAGGGACCACAGATACGCAGTATTTT

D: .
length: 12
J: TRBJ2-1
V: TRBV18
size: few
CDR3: CASSQQEGGQFF
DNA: TGTGCCAGCTCACAACAGGAGGGTGGGCAGTTCTTC

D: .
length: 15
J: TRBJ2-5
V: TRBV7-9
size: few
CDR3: CASSPYGEQGVTQYF
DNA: TGTGCCAGCAGCCCATACGGGGAACAGGGAGTGACCCAGTACTTC

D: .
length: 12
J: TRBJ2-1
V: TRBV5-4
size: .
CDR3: CASSRHGNEQFF
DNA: TGTGCCAGCAGCCGACATGGGAATGAGCAGTTCTTC

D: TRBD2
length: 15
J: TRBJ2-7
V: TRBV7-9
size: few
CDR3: CASSYGLAGSYEQYF
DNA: TGTGCCAGCAGCTATGGACTAGCGGGGTCCTACGAGCAGTACTTC

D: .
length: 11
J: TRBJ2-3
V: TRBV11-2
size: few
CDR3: CASSPRDTQYF
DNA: TGTGCCAGCAGCCCCAGGGATACGCAGTATTTT

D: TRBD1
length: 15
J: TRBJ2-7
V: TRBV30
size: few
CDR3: CAWSVLLGQPYEQYF
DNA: TGTGCCTGGAGTGTACTGTTGGGACAGCCTTACGAGCAGTACTTC

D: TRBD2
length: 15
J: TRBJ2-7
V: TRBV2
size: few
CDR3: CARGTTSGGPTKQYF
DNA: TGTGCCAGGGGGACGACTAGCGGGGGGCCTACGAAGCAGTACTTC

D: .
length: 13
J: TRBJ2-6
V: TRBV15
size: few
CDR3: CATSRDGANVLTF
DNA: TGTGCCACCAGCAGAGATGGCGCCAACGTCCTGACTTTC

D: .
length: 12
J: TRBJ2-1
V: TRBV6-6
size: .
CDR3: CASSPLTNEQFF
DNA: TGTGCCAGCAGTCCACTAACCAATGAGCAGTTCTTC

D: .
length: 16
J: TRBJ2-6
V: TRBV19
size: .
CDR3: CASSTRLPSGANVLTF
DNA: TGTGCCAGTAGTACCAGGCTCCCCTCTGGGGCCAACGTCCTGACTTTC

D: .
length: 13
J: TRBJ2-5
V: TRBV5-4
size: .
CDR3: CASSLVSEETQYF
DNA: TGTGCCAGCAGCTTGGTTAGCGAAGAGACCCAGTACTTC

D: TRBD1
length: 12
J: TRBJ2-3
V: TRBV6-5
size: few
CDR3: CASQDRAGTQYF
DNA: TGTGCCAGCCAGGACAGGGCGGGTACGCAGTATTTT

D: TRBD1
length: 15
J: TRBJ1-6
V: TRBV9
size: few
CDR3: CASSTTGGLDSPLHF
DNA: TGTGCCAGCAGCACGACAGGGGGCCTGGATTCACCCCTCCACTTT

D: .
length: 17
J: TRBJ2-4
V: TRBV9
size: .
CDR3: CASSISSSGTEGNIQYF
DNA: TGTGCCAGCAGCATAAGCTCGTCCGGGACGGAGGGGAACATTCAGTACTTC

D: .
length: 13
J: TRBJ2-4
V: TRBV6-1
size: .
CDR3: CASGGAAKNIQYF
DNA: TGTGCCAGCGGGGGGGCAGCCAAAAACATTCAGTACTTC

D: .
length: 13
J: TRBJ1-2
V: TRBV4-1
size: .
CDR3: CASSQGLRYGYTF
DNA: TGCGCCAGCAGCCAGGGACTTCGTTATGGCTACACCTTC

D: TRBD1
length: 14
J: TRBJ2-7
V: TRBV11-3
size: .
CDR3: CASSFLQGVHEQYF
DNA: TGTGCCAGCAGCTTCCTACAGGGGGTCCACGAGCAGTACTTC

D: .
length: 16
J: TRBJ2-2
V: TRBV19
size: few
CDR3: CASRGSEATNTGELFF
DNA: TGTGCCAGTAGAGGTTCGGAGGCAACGAACACCGGGGAGCTGTTTTTT

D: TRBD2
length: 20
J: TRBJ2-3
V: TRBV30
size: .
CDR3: CAWSLSWGLAGGPRTDTQYF
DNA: TGTGCCTGGAGCCTATCTTGGGGACTAGCGGGAGGGCCCCGCACAGATACGCAGTATTTT

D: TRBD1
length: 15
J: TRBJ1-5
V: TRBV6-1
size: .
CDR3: CASSERRTGWEPQHF
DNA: TGTGCCAGCAGTGAAAGGCGGACAGGGTGGGAGCCCCAGCATTTT

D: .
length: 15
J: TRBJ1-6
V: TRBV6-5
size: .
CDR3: CASSYSWGIDSPLHF
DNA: TGTGCCAGCAGTTACTCGTGGGGCATAGATTCACCCCTCCACTTT

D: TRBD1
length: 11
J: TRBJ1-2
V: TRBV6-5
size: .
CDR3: CASSPGGGYTF
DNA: TGTGCCAGCTCACCAGGGGGGGGCTACACCTTC

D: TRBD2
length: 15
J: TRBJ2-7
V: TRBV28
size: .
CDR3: CASSLPSGSFHEQYF
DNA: TGTGCCAGCAGTCTCCCGAGCGGGAGTTTCCACGAGCAGTACTTC

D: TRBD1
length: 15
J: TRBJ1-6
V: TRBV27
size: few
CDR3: CASSFPGTENSPLHF
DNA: TGTGCCAGCAGTTTCCCCGGGACAGAAAATTCACCCCTCCACTTT

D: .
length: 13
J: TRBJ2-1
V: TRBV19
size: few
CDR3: CASSIPQGNEQFF
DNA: TGTGCCAGTAGTATCCCCCAGGGCAATGAGCAGTTCTTC

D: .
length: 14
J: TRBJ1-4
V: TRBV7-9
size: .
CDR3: CASIGGAIGEKLFF
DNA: TGTGCCAGCATTGGGGGGGCAATTGGTGAAAAACTGTTTTTT

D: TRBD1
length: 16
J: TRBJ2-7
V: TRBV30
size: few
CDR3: CAWRPMGQGAAYEQYF
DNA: TGTGCCTGGAGGCCGATGGGACAGGGGGCCGCCTACGAGCAGTACTTC

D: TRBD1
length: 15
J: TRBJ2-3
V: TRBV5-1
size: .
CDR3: CASRARDSLTDTQYF
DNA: TGCGCCAGCAGGGCCCGGGACAGCCTCACAGATACGCAGTATTTT

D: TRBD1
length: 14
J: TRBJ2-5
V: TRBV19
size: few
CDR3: CASSSGQVPGTQYF
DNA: TGTGCCAGTAGTAGCGGACAGGTGCCAGGGACCCAGTACTTC

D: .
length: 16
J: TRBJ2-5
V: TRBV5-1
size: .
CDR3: CASSLRPGSGVETQYF
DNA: TGCGCCAGCAGCTTACGACCCGGGTCGGGTGTGGAGACCCAGTACTTC

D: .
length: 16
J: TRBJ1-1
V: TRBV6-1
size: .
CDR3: CASSEQGSLVGTEAFF
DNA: TGTGCCAGCAGTGAACAGGGCTCATTGGTGGGCACTGAAGCTTTCTTT

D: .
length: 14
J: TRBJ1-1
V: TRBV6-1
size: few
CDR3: CASKVRGMNTEAFF
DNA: TGTGCCAGCAAGGTGCGGGGGATGAACACTGAAGCTTTCTTT

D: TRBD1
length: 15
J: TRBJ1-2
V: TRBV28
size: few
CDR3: CASSLGQGRHYGYTF
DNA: TGTGCCAGCAGTTTAGGACAGGGGCGCCACTATGGCTACACCTTC

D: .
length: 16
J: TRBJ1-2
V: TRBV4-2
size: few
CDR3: CASSQDLRGTNYGYTF
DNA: TGTGCCAGCAGCCAAGATCTTCGGGGAACTAACTATGGCTACACCTTC

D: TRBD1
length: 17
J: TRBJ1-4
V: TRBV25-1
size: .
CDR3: CASSAQSGTGVNEKLFF
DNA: TGTGCCAGCAGTGCTCAGAGCGGGACAGGGGTTAATGAAAAACTGTTTTTT

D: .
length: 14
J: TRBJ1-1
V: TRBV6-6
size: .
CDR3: CATKDGGMNTEAFF
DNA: TGTGCCACCAAAGATGGGGGGATGAACACTGAAGCTTTCTTT

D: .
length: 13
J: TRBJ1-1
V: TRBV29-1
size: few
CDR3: CSVAFPGNTEAFF
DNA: TGCAGCGTTGCCTTCCCGGGGAACACTGAAGCTTTCTTT

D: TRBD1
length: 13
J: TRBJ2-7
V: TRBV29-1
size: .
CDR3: CSARTGGIYEQYF
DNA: TGCAGCGCTCGGACAGGGGGAATCTACGAGCAGTACTTC

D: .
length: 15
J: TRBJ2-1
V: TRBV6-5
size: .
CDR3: CASSPQAIDYNEQFF
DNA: TGTGCCAGCAGTCCCCAGGCGATCGACTACAATGAGCAGTTCTTC

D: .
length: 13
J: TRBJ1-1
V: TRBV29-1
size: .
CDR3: CSGCQRTNTEAFF
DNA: TGCAGCGGGTGTCAGCGGACGAACACTGAAGCTTTCTTT